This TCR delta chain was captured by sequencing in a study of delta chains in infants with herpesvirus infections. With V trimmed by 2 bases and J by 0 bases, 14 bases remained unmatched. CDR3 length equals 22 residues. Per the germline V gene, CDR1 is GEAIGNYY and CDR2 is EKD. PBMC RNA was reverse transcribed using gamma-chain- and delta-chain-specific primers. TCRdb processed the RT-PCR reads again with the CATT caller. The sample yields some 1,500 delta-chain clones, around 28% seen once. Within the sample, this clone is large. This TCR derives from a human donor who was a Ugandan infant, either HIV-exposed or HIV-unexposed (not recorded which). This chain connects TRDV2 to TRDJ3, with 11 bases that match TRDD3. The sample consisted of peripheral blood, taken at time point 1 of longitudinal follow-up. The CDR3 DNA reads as TGTGCCTGTGACAGGGTGCTGGGGGATACTTTTGCGAGCTCCTGGGACACCCGACAGATGTTTTTC. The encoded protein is CACDRVLGDTFASSWDTRQMFF.